The rows below give T cell receptor beta chains drawn from one sample of a study of shared clonotypes between healthy human individuals. Sequencing was performed with immunoSEQ multiplex PCR; in TCRdb, only in-frame clones are kept and a portion is missing. The data hold nearly 750,000 clones, with just under 75% observed a single time. Sequenced: memory CD4+ T cells sorted from blood. The receptor source for this set is a woman between 25 and 40 years old in good health. The conserved cysteine and the conserved F or W are not part of the CDR3 here. Fields, in order: V gene, J gene, CDR3 protein.

>TRBV5-1|TRBJ2-7
ASSPGTSGTGEQY
>TRBV11-2|TRBJ2-2
ASSLRRLGELF
>TRBV11-2|TRBJ2-7
ASSLVGGSAVEQY
>TRBV19|TRBJ2-7
ASKDRRDSEQY
>TRBV7-9|TRBJ2-3
ASSRTDTQY
>TRBV28|TRBJ2-3
ASLLAAADTQY
>TRBV27|TRBJ2-4
ASSLAGRAKNIQY
>TRBV5-1|TRBJ2-1
ASSYTAVAGNNEQF
>TRBV18|TRBJ2-7
ASSRTGTGGYEQY
>TRBV6-1|TRBJ2-7
ASSDLPGVGEQY
>TRBV29-1|TRBJ2-1
SVGGASRQITYNEQF
>TRBV11-2|TRBJ1-2
ASSFLPGGVAGYT
>TRBV28|TRBJ2-5
ASSRLEETQY
>TRBV30|TRBJ2-3
AWSRERTDTQY
>TRBV7-3|TRBJ2-2
ASRADRATGELF
>TRBV5-8|TRBJ2-7
ASSLVSPGPYEQY
>TRBV19|TRBJ2-3
ASSTRTRTDTQY
>TRBV5-1|TRBJ1-3
ASSLAGDRGNTIY
>TRBV27|TRBJ2-5
ASSRTLAGGPWGETQY
>TRBV28|NA
ASSLNRYEQY
>TRBV18|TRBJ2-1
ASSPGTGDVGEQF
>TRBV6-1|TRBJ2-4
ASSEVQLAGKNIQY
>TRBV7-2|TRBJ2-1
ASSLNGPSLHNEQF
>TRBV30|TRBJ1-4
AGRDTTNEKLF
>TRBV11-3|TRBJ1-2
ASSLDMGDYGYT
>TRBV25-1|TRBJ2-2
ATLGGGENTGELF
>TRBV25-1|TRBJ2-1
ASGSYNEQF
>TRBV27|TRBJ1-5
ASSLPQH